This passage covers 10 T cell receptor beta chains from one sample sequenced in a study of cytomegalovirus exposure and HLA in healthy donors. The PCR used 60 Vbeta and 13 Jbeta primers. Clones were sequenced by immunoSEQ multiplex PCR, and TCRdb holds only the in-frame ones, with some missing. The sample includes about 190,000 clones, just under 80% seen only once; the top ten take about 5.6%. The sample taken for sequencing was PBMCs. The receptors here all came from a woman in her 30s in good health and CMV-seropositive.

About this clone: One end of the junction fails to match germline, which may point to a read error. Other DNA sequences in the sample encode the same CDR3. V gene TRBV6-5 combines with J gene TRBJ2-6; TRBD2 might be the D (6 bases). The CDR3 loop spans 15 amino acids. CDR1 is MNHEY and CDR2 is SVGAGI in the germline V gene. This CDR3 reads CASRVGGDVANVLTF. In nucleotides, the CDR3 is TGCGCCAGCAGAGTGGGCGGGGACGTGGCCAACGTCCTGACTTTC.

The chain uses TRBV6-1 and TRBJ2-5, with D possibly being TRBD1 (7 bases). The end of the DNA is better explained by TRBJ2-7, so the J call may be wrong. There are 17 residues in the CDR3. CDR1 and CDR2 from the germline V gene are MNHNS and SASEGT. The CDR3 bases are TGTGCCAGCAGTGAAGCGAATGGGCCAGGGGGGAGCTACGAGCAGTACTTC. This gives the protein CASSEANGPGGSYEQYF.

This sequence joins TRBV5-8 and TRBJ2-1; a possible D gene is TRBD2 (5 bases). The CDR3 totals 14 residues. Trimming removed 2 bases from V and 3 bases from J, with 9 bases in between. In germline, CDR1 is SGHTS, CDR2 YDEGEE. Here the CDR3 reads CASSLEGYYNEQFF. As DNA, the CDR3 is TGTGCCAGCAGCTTAGAGGGATACTACAATGAGCAGTTCTTC. Full variable domain (rest looked up from reference TRBV5-8 and TRBJ2-1): EAGVTQSPTHLIKTRGQQATLRCSPISGHTSVYWYQQALGLGLQFLLWYDEGEERNRGNFPPRFSGRQFPNYSSELNVNALELEDSALYLCASSLEGYYNEQFFGPGTRLTVL.

V and J are TRBV5-6 and TRBJ2-2, with 8 bases matching TRBD2. Germline CDR1 is SGHDT and CDR2 is YYEEEE. Trimming removed 0 bases from V and 3 bases from J; junction bases left unmatched: 4. The CDR3 sequence is 16 residues long. The CDR3 DNA follows: TGTGCCAGCAGCTTGGGACTAGCGAGCGACACCGGGGAGCTGTTTTTT. Protein product: CASSLGLASDTGELFF. The variable domain in full, with the rest retrieved from reference TRBV5-6 and TRBJ2-2, is DAGVTQSPTHLIKTRGQQVTLRCSPKSGHDTVSWYQQALGQGPQFIFQYYEEEERQRGNFPDRFSGHQFPNYSSELNVNALLLGDSALYLCASSLGLASDTGELFFGEGSRLTVL.

This rearrangement joins TRBV6-5 to TRBJ2-3; D might be TRBD2 (6 bases). The ends were cut back, 7 bases at V and 8 bases at J, with 13 bases in the middle. There are 12 residues in the CDR3. Germline lookup yields CDR1 MNHEY and CDR2 SVGAGI. The CDR3 nucleotides read TGTGCCAGCAATCTCCTGGGGGGTACGCAGTATTTT. Translated, it gives CASNLLGGTQYF.

On this clone itself: A read error may produce the germline difference seen at one junction end. The gene calls are TRBV5-4 and TRBJ2-3; 9 nucleotides align to TRBD2. This CDR3 is built from 14 residues. Germline-derived CDR1 and CDR2 are SGHNT and YYREEE (reference sequence). The CDR3 bases are TGTGCCAGCAGTGTCCTAGCGGGAACAGATACACAGTATTTT. Its translation: CASSVLAGTDTQYF.

The chain recombines TRBV29-1 with TRBJ2-3, with unresolved D. From germline, CDR1 is SQVTM and CDR2 ANQGSEA. The V and J ends lost 1 base and 2 bases respectively, with 16 bases between them. CDR3 length: 16 amino acids. The CDR3 sequence is CSVEGPTPTHTDTQYF. CDR3 bases: TGCAGCGTTGAAGGACCGACTCCTACCCACACAGATACGCAGTATTTT.

The V gene is TRBV4-1, the J gene TRBJ1-4; TRBD1 agrees at 8 bases. The CDR3 totals 15 residues. J was trimmed by 6 bases and V by 4 bases; bases with no gene match: 7. In germline, CDR1 is MGHRA, CDR2 YSYEKL. The CDR3 region is CASSRADRVYEKLFF. The CDR3 DNA follows: TGCGCCAGCAGCCGAGCGGACAGGGTATATGAAAAACTGTTTTTT.

J is TRBJ2-5 and V is TRBV7-9; D uncertain. The CDR3 length is 13 residues. Germline assignment: CDR1 SEHNR and CDR2 FQNEAQ (reference sequence). V was cut by 4 bases and J by 2 bases, with 8 bases left in between. The CDR3 region has the DNA TGTGCCAGCAGCTCCCCCGGTCAAGAGACCCAGTACTTC. Protein: CASSSPGQETQYF.

V and J are TRBV5-6 and TRBJ2-3; D may be TRBD2 (6 bases). Trimming shortened V by 4 bases and J by 4 bases, and 10 bases separated the two germline ends. Per the germline V gene, CDR1 is SGHDT and CDR2 is YYEEEE. There are 13 residues in the CDR3. The CDR3 DNA reads TGTGCCAGCAGCGTCGGAGGGCCAGATACGCAGTATTTT. This encodes CASSVGGPDTQYF. Supplemented by reference TRBV5-6 and TRBJ2-3, the full variable domain reads DAGVTQSPTHLIKTRGQQVTLRCSPKSGHDTVSWYQQALGQGPQFIFQYYEEEERQRGNFPDRFSGHQFPNYSSELNVNALLLGDSALYLCASSVGGPDTQYFGPGTRLTVL.